One and the same sample provided the 13 T cell receptor beta chains below, sequenced in a study of T cell responses to AZD1222 COVID-19 vaccine. Sequencing was performed with immunoSEQ multiplex PCR; in TCRdb, only in-frame clones are kept and a portion is missing. The sample holds tens of thousands of clones; roughly nine tenths are singletons and the top ten take roughly 5.9%. The starting material was peripheral blood, obtained 28 days after the second AZD1222 dose. These receptors were obtained from an adult who received the AZD1222 COVID-19 vaccine.

The CDR3 DNA reads as TGTGCCAGCAGCTTAGGACTAGCGGGGCAAGAGACCCAGTACTTC. It is translated as CASSLGLAGQETQYF. V gene TRBV7-2 combines with J gene TRBJ2-5, with 11 bases aligning to TRBD2. This CDR3 spans 15 amino acids. Germline V CDR1 and CDR2: SGHTA, FQGNSA. Trimming took 1 base from V and 2 from J; bases not matched to a gene: 0.

The chain recombines TRBV7-2 with TRBJ2-3; no clear D. This CDR3 has 14 residues. Germline V gene sequence: CDR1 SGHTA, CDR2 FQGNSA. The V end lost 5 bases, the J end lost 0 bases, and 9 bases lay between the germline ends. The CDR3 sequence is CASSLTLSTDTQYF. Written as DNA, the CDR3 is TGTGCCAGCAGCCTGACACTCAGCACAGATACGCAGTATTTT.

The chain has TRBV19 and TRBJ1-1; D remains ambiguous. Germline lookup yields CDR1 LNHDA and CDR2 SQIVND (reference sequence). The CDR3 has 16 amino acids. Trimming removed 1 base at V and 3 bases at J, with 15 bases between. CDR3 in amino acids: CASSIGWLGRDTEAFF. CDR3 nucleotides: TGTGCCAGTAGTATAGGGTGGCTGGGAAGGGACACTGAAGCTTTCTTT.

The chain combines TRBV7-6 with TRBJ2-2; 7 bases map to TRBD1. CDR1 is SGHVS and CDR2 is FNYEAQ in the germline V gene. The V gene end was trimmed by 3 bases and the J gene end by 2 bases; junction bases not matched to a gene: 6. The CDR3 is 16 amino acids. The CDR3 spells CASSLVDRVNTGELFF. The CDR3 nucleotides are TGTGCCAGCAGCTTGGTCGACAGGGTAAACACCGGGGAGCTGTTTTTT. Based on the CDR3 plus reference TRBV7-6 and TRBJ2-2, the full variable domain is GAGVSQSPRYKVTKRGQDVALRCDPISGHVSLYWYRQALGQGPEFLTYFNYEAQQDKSGLPNDRFSAERPEGSISTLTIQRTEQRDSAMYRCASSLVDRVNTGELFFGEGSRLTVL.

The rearrangement uses TRBV6-1 and TRBJ2-3; TRBD2 aligns across 8 bases. V gave up 3 bases and J gave up 4 bases; unmatched junction bases: 9. This CDR3 region has 16 residues. Germline CDR1 and CDR2: MNHNS and SASEGT. The CDR3 coding sequence is TGTGCCAGCAGTGATGAACGCGGGGGGTGGTCAGATACGCAGTATTTT. It yields the protein CASSDERGGWSDTQYF.

This clone was seen a single time. The CDR3: CASSLAGQSASYEQYF. In DNA, the CDR3 is TGTGCCAGCAGCTTAGCCGGACAGTCAGCCTCCTACGAGCAGTACTTC. This sequence joins TRBV11-2 and TRBJ2-7; possibly TRBD1 for D (6 bases). The CDR3 loop spans 16 amino acids. CDR1 and CDR2 (germline): SGHAT, FQNNGV. V was shortened by 1 base and J by 0 bases, with 13 bases between the two germline ends.

The J gene is TRBJ2-7, the V gene TRBV14; D might be TRBD1 (6 bases). CDR3 size: 15 residues. Trimming took off 5 bases at V and 2 bases at J, with 16 bases between the two ends. Germline V gene data show CDR1 as SGHDN and CDR2 as FVKESK. The CDR3 DNA is TGTGCCAGCAGCGACGAGATCACAGGGACCTACGAGCAGTACTTC. The encoded protein is CASSDEITGTYEQYF. The full variable domain, rest sourced from reference TRBV14 and TRBJ2-7, is EAGVTQFPSHSVIEKGQTVTLRCDPISGHDNLYWYRRVMGKEIKFLLHFVKESKQDESGMPNNRFLAERTGGTYSTLKVQPAELEDSGVYFCASSDEITGTYEQYFGPGTRLTVT.

The rearrangement uses TRBV24-1 and TRBJ1-1, with D hard to call. CDR1 and CDR2 from the germline V gene are KGHDR and SFDVKD. The CDR3 sequence is 12 residues long. Trimming cost V 5 bases and J 11 bases, with 14 bases left between them. The CDR3 region is CATSGGLTGAFF. CDR3 DNA: TGTGCCACCAGTGGCGGGTTAACGGGGGCTTTCTTT.

The chain employs TRBV28 and TRBJ1-2, with 7 bases that match TRBD1. Looked up from germline, CDR1 is MDHEN and CDR2 is SYDVKM. Trimming cost V 7 bases and J 5 bases; bases outside gene matches: 1. The CDR3 is 11 residues long. CDR3 loop: CASKQGYGYTF. The CDR3 bases are TGTGCCAGCAAACAGGGGTATGGCTACACCTTC.

This clone was detected once. The chain recombines TRBV7-9 with TRBJ2-7; TRBD2 agrees at 7 bases. The CDR3 runs 14 residues. Germline V gene data show CDR1 as SEHNR and CDR2 as FQNEAQ (reference sequence). V shed 2 bases, J shed 2 bases, and the junction held 3 bases outside the gene matches. The CDR3 here is CASSLSGGTYEQYF. The DNA of the CDR3 is TGTGCCAGCAGCTTATCGGGAGGTACCTACGAGCAGTACTTC. The full variable domain, its missing parts supplied by reference TRBV7-9 and TRBJ2-7, is DTGVSQNPRHKITKRGQNVTFRCDPISEHNRLYWYRQTLGQGPEFLTYFQNEAQLEKSRLLSDRFSAERPKGSFSTLEIQRTEQGDSAMYLCASSLSGGTYEQYFGPGTRLTVT.

The genes are TRBV7-3 and TRBJ2-5; D could derive from TRBD1 or TRBD2 (6 bases each). The CDR3 totals 14 residues. In germline, CDR1 is SGHTA, CDR2 FQGTGA. V shed 3 bases and J shed 5 bases, with 13 bases lying between them. This chain's CDR3 is CASSLTGAEETQYF. DNA of the CDR3: TGTGCCAGCAGCTTGACGGGGGCAGAGGAGACCCAGTACTTC.

The J gene is TRBJ1-2, the V gene TRBV6-1; unclear D gene. Germline loops: CDR1 MNHNS, CDR2 SASEGT. The CDR3 consists of 12 residues. Trimming pared 3 bases from V and 3 bases from J, leaving 5 bases between. The CDR3 region has the DNA TGTGCCAGCAGTGACGCCCACTATGGCTACACCTTC. Translated: CASSDAHYGYTF.

The gene calls are TRBV10-2 and TRBJ2-5, with TRBD2 matching over 13 bases. This CDR3 contains 18 residues. Trimming took 7 bases from V and 0 from J; bases not matched to a gene: 11. Germline CDR1 and CDR2: WSHSY and SAAADI. The CDR3 nucleotides read TGCGCCAGCAAGCACGGGACTAGCGGGGCTTCGTACCAAGAGACCCAGTACTTC. The encoded protein is CASKHGTSGASYQETQYF.